The 11 T cell receptor beta chains presented below share a single source sample, sequenced in a study of blood T cell repertoires in COVID-19. The repertoire was sequenced with immunoSEQ multiplex PCR; TCRdb's copy has only in-frame clones and lacks some. The sample carries about 400,000 clones, about nine tenths recorded once. The sample was PBMCs or T cells enriched from blood (not recorded which). These receptors were taken from a woman in her 30s who had recovered from COVID-19.

The DNA for the CDR3 is TGTGCCAGTAGTATGGGAGGGAACACTGAAGCTTTCTTT. This translates into CASSMGGNTEAFF. The chain employs TRBV19 and TRBJ1-1; D gene unclear. The CDR3 has 13 amino acids. Germline-derived CDR1 and CDR2 are LNHDA and SQIVND (reference sequence). V was shortened by 3 bases and J by 1 base, with 6 bases between the two germline ends. The full variable domain, completed using reference TRBV19 and TRBJ1-1, is DGGITQSPKYLFRKEGQNVTLSCEQNLNHDAMYWYRQDPGQGLRLIYYSQIVNDFQKGDIAEGYSVSREKKESFPLTVTSAQKNPTAFYLCASSMGGNTEAFFGQGTRLTVV.

This CDR3 is CASSLAPGGGHGYTF. Here the CDR3 DNA reads TGTGCCAGCAGCTTAGCCCCGGGAGGGGGACATGGCTACACCTTC. The J gene is TRBJ1-2, the V gene TRBV7-2; the D gene is possibly TRBD1 (6 bases). Looked up from germline, CDR1 is SGHTA and CDR2 is FQGNSA. The CDR3 is 15 residues long. The V end was cut by 0 bases, the J end by 6 bases, with 14 bases between.

This clone has more than one count but fewer than ten. V usage is TRBV19 and J usage is TRBJ1-3, with D uncertain. Germline V gene sequence: CDR1 LNHDA, CDR2 SQIVND (reference sequence). V was clipped by 5 bases and J by 0 bases, with 11 bases between them. The CDR3 covers 15 residues. The CDR3 DNA is TGTGCCAGTAGTGTAACGGGTGCCTCTGGAAACACCATATATTTT. It translates to CASSVTGASGNTIYF.

The V call is TRBV19, the J call TRBJ1-5; no firm D call. V lost 6 bases to trimming and J lost 1 base, with 16 bases between them. The CDR3 has 16 residues. The V gene's germline CDR1 is LNHDA and CDR2 SQIVND (reference sequence). Written as DNA, the CDR3 is TGTGCCAGTAGGGTTAACATACCGGGGAGCAATCAGCCCCAGCATTTT. Translated: CASRVNIPGSNQPQHF.

Regarding this clone: The junction shows a germline mismatch at one end, possibly a read error. V and J are TRBV2 and TRBJ2-3; 10 bases line up with TRBD1. Germline V CDR1 and CDR2: SNHLY, FYNNEI. This CDR3 is built from 12 residues. CDR3 loop: CASSVLGGTGAF. The CDR3 DNA is TGTGCCAGCAGTGTATTAGGCGGGACAGGGGCTTTT.

V and J are TRBV12-5 and TRBJ2-1; D may be TRBD1 (6 bases). Germline V gene data show CDR1 as LGHNT and CDR2 as FRNRAP. V was clipped by 0 bases and J by 9 bases, with 15 bases between them. CDR3 length: 15 amino acids. The CDR3 DNA reads as TGTGCTAGTGGTTTGGTACGGAGGACAGAGGGTGAGCAGTTCTTC. It specifies CASGLVRRTEGEQFF.

This clone occurred a few times. The rearrangement joins TRBV6-4 to TRBJ2-2, with TRBD1 as a possible D gene (6 bases). This CDR3 has 13 amino acids. Germline assignment: CDR1 MRHNA and CDR2 SNTAGT. Trimming left V 5 bases short and J 5 bases short, with 9 bases between. The CDR3 region has the DNA TGTGCCAGCAGTCCAGGGGCTACCGGGGAGCTGTTTTTT. This codes for CASSPGATGELFF.

This chain connects TRBV30 to TRBJ2-1; 11 bases are shared with TRBD2. The CDR3 consists of 14 residues. Germline-derived CDR1 and CDR2 are GTSNPN and SVGIG (reference sequence). The ends lost 2 bases at V and 10 bases at J; junction bases unmatched: 7. The CDR3 is CAWSPLAGGEEQFF. CDR3 sequence (DNA): TGTGCCTGGAGTCCCCTAGCGGGAGGCGAAGAGCAGTTCTTC. Looking up the rest from reference TRBV30 and TRBJ2-1 gives the full variable domain: SQTIHQWPATLVQPVGSPLSLECTVEGTSNPNLYWYRQAAGRGLQLLFYSVGIGQISSEVPQNLSASRPQDRQFILSSKKLLLSDSGFYLCAWSPLAGGEEQFFGPGTRLTVL.

The chain links TRBV10-1 to TRBJ2-3, with a possible D match to TRBD2 (6 bases). The CDR3 runs 15 residues. CDR1 is WNHNN, CDR2 SYGVQD, per germline (reference sequence). Trimming removed 11 bases at V and 3 bases at J, with 21 bases between. The CDR3 sequence is CAAQEGLNWTDTQYF. CDR3 DNA sequence: TGCGCCGCCCAGGAAGGACTAAACTGGACAGATACGCAGTATTTT.

The chain employs TRBV6-5 and TRBJ1-1; no clear D gene. CDR3 length: 13 residues. Germline V gene sequence: CDR1 MNHEY, CDR2 SVGAGI. The V and J ends lost 7 bases and 5 bases respectively, with 14 bases between them. Here the CDR3 reads CASTQEGWTEAFF. CDR3 nucleotide sequence: TGTGCCAGCACCCAGGAGGGTTGGACTGAAGCTTTCTTT.

This chain joins TRBV30 and TRBJ1-5; 7 bases are shared with TRBD1. Germline trimming cut 2 bases from V and 6 bases from J; bases unmatched to any gene: 7. Germline V gives CDR1 GTSNPN, CDR2 SVGIG (reference sequence). This CDR3 is 14 amino acids long. The CDR3 reads CAWSKQGVSQPQHF. The CDR3 nucleotides read TGTGCCTGGAGTAAGCAGGGGGTTTCTCAGCCCCAGCATTTT.